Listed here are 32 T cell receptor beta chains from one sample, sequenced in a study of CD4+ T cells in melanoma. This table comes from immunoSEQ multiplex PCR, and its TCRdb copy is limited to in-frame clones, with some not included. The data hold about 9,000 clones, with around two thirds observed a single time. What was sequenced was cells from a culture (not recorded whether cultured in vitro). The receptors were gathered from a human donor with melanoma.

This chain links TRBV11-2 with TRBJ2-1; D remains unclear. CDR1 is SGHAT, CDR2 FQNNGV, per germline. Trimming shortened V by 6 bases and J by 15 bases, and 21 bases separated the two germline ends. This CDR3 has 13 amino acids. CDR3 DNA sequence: TGTGCCAGCAGAATCGGACCGACCCGAGCATGGTTCTTC. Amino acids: CASRIGPTRAWFF. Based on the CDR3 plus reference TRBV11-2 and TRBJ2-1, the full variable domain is EAGVAQSPRYKIIEKRQSVAFWCNPISGHATLYWYQQILGQGPKLLIQFQNNGVVDDSQLPKDRFSAERLKGVDSTLKIQPAKLEDSAVYLCASRIGPTRAWFFGPGTRLTVL.

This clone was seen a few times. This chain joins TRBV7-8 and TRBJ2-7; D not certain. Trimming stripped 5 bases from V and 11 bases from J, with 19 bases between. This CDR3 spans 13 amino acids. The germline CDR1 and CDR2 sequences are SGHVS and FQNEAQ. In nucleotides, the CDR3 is TGTGCCAGCAGCCAAATTATGGGTCAGCGCGAGTACTTC. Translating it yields CASSQIMGQREYF.

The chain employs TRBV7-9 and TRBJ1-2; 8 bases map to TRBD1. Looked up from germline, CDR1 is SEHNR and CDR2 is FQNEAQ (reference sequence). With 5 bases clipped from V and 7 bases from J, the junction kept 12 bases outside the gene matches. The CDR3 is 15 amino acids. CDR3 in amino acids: CASSPSGTGLRGYTF. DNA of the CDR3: TGTGCCAGCAGCCCTTCCGGGACAGGCCTTCGTGGCTACACCTTC.

The CDR3 loop is CASSRGEATNEKLFF. CDR3 nucleotides: TGTGCCAGCAGTAGGGGCGAGGCAACTAATGAAAAACTGTTTTTT. The chain combines TRBV7-9 with TRBJ1-4, with D perhaps matching TRBD1 (5 bases). V was cut by 6 bases and J by 0 bases, with 11 bases left in between. Germline CDR1 reads SEHNR; CDR2 reads FQNEAQ (reference sequence). The CDR3 length is 15 residues.

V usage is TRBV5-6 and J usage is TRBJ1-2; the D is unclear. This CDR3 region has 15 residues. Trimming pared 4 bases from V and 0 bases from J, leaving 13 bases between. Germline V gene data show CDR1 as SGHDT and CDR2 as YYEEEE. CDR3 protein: CASSPPGRANYGYTF. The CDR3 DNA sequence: TGTGCCAGCAGCCCCCCGGGGAGGGCTAACTATGGCTACACCTTC.

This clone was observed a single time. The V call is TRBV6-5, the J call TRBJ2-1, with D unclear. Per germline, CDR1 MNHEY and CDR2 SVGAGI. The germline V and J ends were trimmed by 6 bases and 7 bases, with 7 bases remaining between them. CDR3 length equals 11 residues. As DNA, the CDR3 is TGTGCCAGCAGCGGTCGGAATGAGCAGTTCTTC. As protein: CASSGRNEQFF.

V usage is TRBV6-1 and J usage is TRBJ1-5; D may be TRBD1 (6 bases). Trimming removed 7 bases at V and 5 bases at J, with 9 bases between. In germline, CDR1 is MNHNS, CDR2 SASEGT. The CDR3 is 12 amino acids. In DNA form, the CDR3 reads TGTGCCAGCAACAGGGAGGATCAGCCCCAGCATTTT. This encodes CASNREDQPQHF.

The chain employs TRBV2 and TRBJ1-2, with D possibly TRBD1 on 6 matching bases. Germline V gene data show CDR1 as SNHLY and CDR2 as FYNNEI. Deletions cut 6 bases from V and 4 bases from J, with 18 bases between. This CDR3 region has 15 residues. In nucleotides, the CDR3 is TGTGCCAGCAGGGAGGACAGAACCCTAGGCTATGGCTACACCTTC. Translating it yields CASREDRTLGYGYTF.

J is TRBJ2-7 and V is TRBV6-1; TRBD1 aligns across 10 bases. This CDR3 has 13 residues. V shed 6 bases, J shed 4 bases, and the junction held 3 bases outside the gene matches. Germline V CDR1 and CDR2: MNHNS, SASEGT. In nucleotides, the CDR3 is TGTGCCAGCAGCCCGGACAGGGGGTACGAGCAGTACTTC. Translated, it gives CASSPDRGYEQYF.

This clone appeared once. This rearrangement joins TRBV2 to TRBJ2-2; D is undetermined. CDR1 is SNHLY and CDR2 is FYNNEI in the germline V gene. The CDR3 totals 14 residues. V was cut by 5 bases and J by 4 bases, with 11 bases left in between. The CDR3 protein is CASSPTYGTGELFF. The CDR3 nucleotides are TGTGCCAGCAGTCCTACCTATGGCACCGGGGAGCTGTTTTTT.

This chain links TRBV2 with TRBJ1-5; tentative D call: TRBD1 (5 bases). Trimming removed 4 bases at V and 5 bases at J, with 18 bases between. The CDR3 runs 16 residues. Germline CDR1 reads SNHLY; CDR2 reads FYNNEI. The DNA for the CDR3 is TGTGCCAGCAGTGTGAGCCGTTTCCGGGGGGATCAGCCCCAGCATTTT. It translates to CASSVSRFRGDQPQHF.

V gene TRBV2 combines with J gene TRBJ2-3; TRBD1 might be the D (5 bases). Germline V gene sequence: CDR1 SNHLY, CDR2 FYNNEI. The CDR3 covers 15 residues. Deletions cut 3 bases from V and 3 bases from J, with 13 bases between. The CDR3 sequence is CASSELGRATDTQYF. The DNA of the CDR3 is TGTGCCAGCAGTGAGTTAGGCAGGGCTACAGATACGCAGTATTTT.

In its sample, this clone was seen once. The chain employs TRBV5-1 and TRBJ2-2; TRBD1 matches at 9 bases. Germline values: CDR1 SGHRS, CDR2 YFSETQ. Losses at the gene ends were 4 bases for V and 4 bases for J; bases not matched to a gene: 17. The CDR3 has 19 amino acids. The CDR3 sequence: CASSPLPGQGKGTTGELFF. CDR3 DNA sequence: TGCGCCAGCAGCCCCCTCCCGGGACAGGGAAAGGGGACCACCGGGGAGCTGTTTTTT.

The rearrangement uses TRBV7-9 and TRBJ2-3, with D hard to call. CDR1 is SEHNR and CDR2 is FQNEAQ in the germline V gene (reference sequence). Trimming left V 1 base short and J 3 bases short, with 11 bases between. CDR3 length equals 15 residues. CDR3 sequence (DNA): TGTGCCAGCAGCTTAGGTAGGGTTCAGACAGATACGCAGTATTTT. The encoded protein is CASSLGRVQTDTQYF.

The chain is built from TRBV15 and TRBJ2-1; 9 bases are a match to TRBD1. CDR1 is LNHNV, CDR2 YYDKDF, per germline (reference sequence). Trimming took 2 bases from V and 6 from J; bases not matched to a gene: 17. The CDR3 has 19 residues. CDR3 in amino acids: CATSRLGGTGKQKVNEQFF. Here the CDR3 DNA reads TGTGCCACCAGCAGATTGGGAGGGACAGGGAAACAAAAGGTCAATGAGCAGTTCTTC.

CDR3 amino acids: CASSYGRNTEAFF. The CDR3 DNA reads TGTGCCAGCAGTTACGGGAGGAACACTGAAGCTTTCTTT. The J gene is TRBJ1-1, the V gene TRBV6-5; no clear D gene. The ends were cut back, 2 bases at V and 1 base at J, with 5 bases in the middle. Germline-derived CDR1 and CDR2 are MNHEY and SVGAGI. There are 13 residues in the CDR3.

This CDR3 is CASSFDGSGNTIYF. DNA of the CDR3: TGCGCCAGCAGCTTTGACGGCTCTGGAAACACCATATATTTT. The rearrangement joins TRBV5-1 to TRBJ1-3; D remains ambiguous. V was shortened by 2 bases and J by 0 bases, with 6 bases between the two germline ends. The germline CDR1 and CDR2 sequences are SGHRS and YFSETQ. The CDR3 loop spans 14 amino acids. The entire variable domain, with the rest obtained from reference TRBV5-1 and TRBJ1-3, is as follows: KAGVTQTPRYLIKTRGQQVTLSCSPISGHRSVSWYQQTPGQGLQFLFEYFSETQRNKGNFPGRFSGRQFSNSRSEMNVSTLELGDSALYLCASSFDGSGNTIYFGEGSWLTVV.

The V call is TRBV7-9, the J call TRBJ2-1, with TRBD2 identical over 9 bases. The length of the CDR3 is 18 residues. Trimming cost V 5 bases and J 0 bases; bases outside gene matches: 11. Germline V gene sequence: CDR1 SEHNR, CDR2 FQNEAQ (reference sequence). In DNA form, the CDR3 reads TGTGCCAGCAGCCCCTATCGGGCGGGGGGGCCCTCCTACAATGAGCAGTTCTTC. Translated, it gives CASSPYRAGGPSYNEQFF.

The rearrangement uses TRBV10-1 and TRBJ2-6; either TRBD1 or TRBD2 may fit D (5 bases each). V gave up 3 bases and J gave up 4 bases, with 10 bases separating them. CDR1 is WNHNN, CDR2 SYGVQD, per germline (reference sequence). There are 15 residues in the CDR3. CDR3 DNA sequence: TGCGCCAGCAGTGATGGGGGAACCGGGGCCAACGTCCTGACTTTC. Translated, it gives CASSDGGTGANVLTF.

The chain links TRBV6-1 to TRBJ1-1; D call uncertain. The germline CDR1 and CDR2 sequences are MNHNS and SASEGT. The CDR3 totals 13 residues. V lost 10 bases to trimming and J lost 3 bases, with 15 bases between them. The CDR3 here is CANVLGGYTEAFF. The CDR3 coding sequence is TGTGCCAACGTCCTGGGTGGGTACACTGAAGCTTTCTTT.

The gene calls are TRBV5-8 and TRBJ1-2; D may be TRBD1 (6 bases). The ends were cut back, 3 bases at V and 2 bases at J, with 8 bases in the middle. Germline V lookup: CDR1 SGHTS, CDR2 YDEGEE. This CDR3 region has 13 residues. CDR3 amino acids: CASSSQGNYGYTF. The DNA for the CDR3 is TGTGCCAGCAGCTCTCAGGGGAACTATGGCTACACCTTC.

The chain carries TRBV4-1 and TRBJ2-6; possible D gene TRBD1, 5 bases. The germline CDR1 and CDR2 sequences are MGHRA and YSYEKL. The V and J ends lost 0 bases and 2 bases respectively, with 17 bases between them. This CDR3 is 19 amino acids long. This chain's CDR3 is CASSQEQAGSIPGANVLTF. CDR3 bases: TGCGCCAGCAGCCAAGAACAGGCCGGCTCGATCCCTGGGGCCAACGTCCTGACTTTC.

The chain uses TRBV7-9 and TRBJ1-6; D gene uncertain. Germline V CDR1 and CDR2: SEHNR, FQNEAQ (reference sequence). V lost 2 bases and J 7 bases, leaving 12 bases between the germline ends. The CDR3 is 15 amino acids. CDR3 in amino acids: CASSLNRNPNSPLHF. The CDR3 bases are TGTGCCAGCAGCTTAAATCGGAACCCAAATTCACCCCTCCACTTT.

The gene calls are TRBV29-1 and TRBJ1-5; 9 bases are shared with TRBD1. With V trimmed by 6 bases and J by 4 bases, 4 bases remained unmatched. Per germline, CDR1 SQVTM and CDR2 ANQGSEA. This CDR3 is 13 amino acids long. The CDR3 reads CSVGTGTNQPQHF. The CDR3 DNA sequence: TGCAGCGTGGGGACAGGGACTAATCAGCCCCAGCATTTT.

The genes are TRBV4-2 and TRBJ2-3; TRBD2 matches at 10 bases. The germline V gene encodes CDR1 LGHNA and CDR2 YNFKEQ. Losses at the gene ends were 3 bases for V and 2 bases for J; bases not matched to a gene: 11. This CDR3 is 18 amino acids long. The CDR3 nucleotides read TGTGCCAGCAGCCAGGAAGGCCCCACTAGCGGGATCACAGATACGCAGTATTTT. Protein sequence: CASSQEGPTSGITDTQYF.

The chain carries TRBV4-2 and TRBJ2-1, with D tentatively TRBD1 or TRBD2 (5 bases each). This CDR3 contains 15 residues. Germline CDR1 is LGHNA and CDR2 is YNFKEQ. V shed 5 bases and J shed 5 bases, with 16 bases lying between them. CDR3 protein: CASSLERGSHNEQFF. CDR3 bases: TGTGCCAGCAGCTTGGAGAGGGGATCGCACAATGAGCAGTTCTTC.

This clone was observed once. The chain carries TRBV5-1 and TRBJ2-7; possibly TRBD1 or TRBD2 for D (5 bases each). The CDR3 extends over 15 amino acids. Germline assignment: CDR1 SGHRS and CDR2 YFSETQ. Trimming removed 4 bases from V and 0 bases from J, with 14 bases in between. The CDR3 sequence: CASSAQGPSSYEQYF. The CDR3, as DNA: TGCGCCAGCAGCGCGCAGGGACCCAGCTCCTACGAGCAGTACTTC.

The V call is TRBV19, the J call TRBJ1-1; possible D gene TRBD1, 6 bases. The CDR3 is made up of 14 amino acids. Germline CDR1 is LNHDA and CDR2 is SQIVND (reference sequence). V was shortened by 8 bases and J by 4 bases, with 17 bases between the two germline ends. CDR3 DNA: TGTGCCAGTGGTCATCTACAGGGATTCACTGAAGCTTTCTTT. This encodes CASGHLQGFTEAFF.

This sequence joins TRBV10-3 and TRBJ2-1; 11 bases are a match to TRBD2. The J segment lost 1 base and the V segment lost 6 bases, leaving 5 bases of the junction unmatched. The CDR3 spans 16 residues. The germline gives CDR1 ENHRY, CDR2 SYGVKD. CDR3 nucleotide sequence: TGTGCCATCAGGAAAGGGACTAGCGGATCCTACAATGAGCAGTTCTTC. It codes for CAIRKGTSGSYNEQFF.

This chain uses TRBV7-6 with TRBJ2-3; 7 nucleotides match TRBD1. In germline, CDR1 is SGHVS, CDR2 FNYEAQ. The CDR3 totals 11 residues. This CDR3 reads CATGPPDTQYF. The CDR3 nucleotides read TGTGCGACAGGGCCACCAGATACGCAGTATTTT.

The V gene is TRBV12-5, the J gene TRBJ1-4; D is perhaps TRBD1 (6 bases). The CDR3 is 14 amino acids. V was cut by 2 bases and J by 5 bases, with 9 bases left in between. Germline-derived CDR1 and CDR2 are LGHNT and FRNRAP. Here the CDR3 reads CASGLYRENEKLFF. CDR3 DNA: TGTGCTAGTGGTTTGTACAGGGAGAATGAAAAACTGTTTTTT.

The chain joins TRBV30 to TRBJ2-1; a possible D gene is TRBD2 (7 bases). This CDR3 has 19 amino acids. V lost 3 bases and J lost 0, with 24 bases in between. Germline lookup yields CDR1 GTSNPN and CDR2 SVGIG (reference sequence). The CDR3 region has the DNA TGTGCCTGGAGGACGTACAGGGCCCCCGGGGGGTACTCCTACAATGAGCAGTTCTTC. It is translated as CAWRTYRAPGGYSYNEQFF.